A single sample gave rise to the 9 T cell receptor beta chains below, sequenced in a study of T cells in Graves' hyperthyroidism and ophthalmopathy. RNA transcripts yielded amplified TCR beta CDR3 regions. A first-round RT-PCR of the TCR CDR3 used the HTBI primer set. TCRdb called the multiplex PCR reads again in MiXCR, with one record for every CDR3 protein. The sample gives 300,000 to 400,000 distinct CDR3 sequences, roughly 23% of which show up once; about 50% is in the top ten. Sequencing was carried out using blood. All receptors derive from a woman aged 45-65 years with Graves' hyperthyroidism.

V usage is TRBV19 and J usage is TRBJ2-1; 8 nucleotides line up with TRBD2. The ends lost 3 bases at V and 2 bases at J; junction bases unmatched: 6. This CDR3 spans 16 amino acids. Germline V gene sequence: CDR1 LNHDA, CDR2 SQIVND (reference sequence). This chain's CDR3 is CASSMVGLGTYNEQFF. The CDR3 DNA reads TGTGCCAGTAGTATGGTGGGACTAGGGACCTACAATGAGCAGTTCTTC. The full variable domain, rest sourced from reference TRBV19 and TRBJ2-1, is DGGITQSPKYLFRKEGQNVTLSCEQNLNHDAMYWYRQDPGQGLRLIYYSQIVNDFQKGDIAEGYSVSREKKESFPLTVTSAQKNPTAFYLCASSMVGLGTYNEQFFGPGTRLTVL.

This clonotype showed up just a few times. J is TRBJ2-1 and V is TRBV29-1; D is unclear. Looked up from germline, CDR1 is SQVTM and CDR2 is ANQGSEA. This CDR3 has 11 amino acids. V lost 7 bases and J lost 2, with 6 bases in between. CDR3 nucleotides: TGCAGCGGGGTCGCCTACAATGAGCAGTTCTTC. This translates into CSGVAYNEQFF.

This chain links TRBV27 with TRBJ1-2; 7 bases match TRBD1. The germline V gene encodes CDR1 MNHEY and CDR2 SMNVEV (reference sequence). The CDR3 has 12 residues. Trimming at V came to 6 bases and at J to 2 bases, leaving 0 bases not matched to a gene. In nucleotides, the CDR3 is TGTGCCAGCAGGGGACAGAACTATGGCTACACCTTC. Translating it yields CASRGQNYGYTF.

This clonotype was seen a handful of times. The chain couples TRBV2 to TRBJ2-1, with TRBD2 identical over 8 bases. CDR1 and CDR2 from the germline V gene are SNHLY and FYNNEI. V shed 6 bases, J shed 5 bases, and the junction held 9 bases outside the gene matches. The CDR3 has 15 residues. CDR3 coding DNA: TGTGCCAGCAGGAAACTAGCGGTGGTCAACAATGAGCAGTTCTTC. Translation: CASRKLAVVNNEQFF.

The chain recombines TRBV6-1 with TRBJ2-1; tentatively, D is TRBD1 (7 bases). CDR1 is MNHNS, CDR2 SASEGT, per germline. The CDR3 runs 16 residues. V gave up 5 bases and J gave up 1 base, with 15 bases separating them. The CDR3 reads CASSYGRQGSYNEQFF. CDR3 DNA sequence: TGTGCCAGCAGTTACGGGAGACAGGGTTCCTACAATGAGCAGTTCTTC.

This clonotype was detected a few times. This sequence may be a read error, since a much larger clone differs from it by one base. V is TRBV19 and J is TRBJ2-1, with 12 bases aligning to TRBD2. The CDR3 has 15 residues. The V and J ends lost 2 bases and 12 bases, in that order; junction bases with no gene match: 8. Germline V gene lookup returns CDR1 LNHDA and CDR2 SQIVND (reference sequence). The DNA for the CDR3 is TGTGCCAGTAGTATACCGACTAGCGGGGGCACGGCGCAGTTCTTC. Residues: CASSIPTSGGTAQFF.

The chain joins TRBV7-2 to TRBJ1-1; D not certain. Germline V gene lookup returns CDR1 SGHTA and CDR2 FQGNSA. Trimming took off 1 base at V and 0 bases at J, with 6 bases between the two ends. The CDR3 is 14 amino acids. DNA of the CDR3: TGTGCCAGCAGCTTAGGTTACGTGAACACTGAAGCTTTCTTT. Its protein is CASSLGYVNTEAFF.

This clonotype was found many times. The chain is built from TRBV2 and TRBJ1-1, with D possibly matching TRBD1 (5 bases). From germline, CDR1 is SNHLY and CDR2 FYNNEI. The CDR3 length is 16 residues. Between the trimmed V and J ends, which lost 6 bases and 0 bases, there was a span of 17 bases. The CDR3 DNA sequence: TGTGCCAGCAGCCCCTGGGGGGACTTTCTGAACACTGAAGCTTTCTTT. As protein: CASSPWGDFLNTEAFF.

This clonotype has a count of ten or more. The chain uses TRBV5-1 and TRBJ1-1, with D hard to call. Germline lookup yields CDR1 SGHRS and CDR2 YFSETQ. V was shortened by 7 bases and J by 5 bases, with 12 bases between the two germline ends. The CDR3 is 12 residues long. The CDR3 protein is CASYEYVTEAFF. For the CDR3, the DNA is TGCGCCAGCTACGAGTATGTGACTGAAGCTTTCTTT.